This entry lists 6 T cell receptor beta chains sequenced from one sample in a study of shared clonotypes between healthy human individuals. Libraries were prepared by immunoSEQ multiplex PCR; TCRdb keeps only in-frame clonotypes and omits some of them. The table records 850,000 to 1,200,000 clones, approximately 72% of them present only once. What was sequenced was memory CD4+ T cells sorted from blood. As to subset: CD45RA-negative fraction. The receptor source for this set is a man between 18 and 29 years old in good health.

This clone was detected only once. The chain combines TRBV5-4 with TRBJ2-1; 7 positions match TRBD2. Germline V lookup: CDR1 SGHNT, CDR2 YYREEE (reference sequence). V trimming: 0 bases; J trimming: 4 bases; junction bases outside the gene matches: 7. The CDR3 runs to 16 residues. CDR3 region: CASSLDPLAVYNEQFF. The CDR3 DNA sequence: TGTGCCAGCAGCTTGGATCCCCTAGCGGTGTACAATGAGCAGTTCTTC.

The rearrangement links TRBV2 to TRBJ1-1; D gene unclear. In germline, CDR1 is SNHLY, CDR2 FYNNEI. Trimming removed 0 bases from V and 7 bases from J, with 15 bases in between. The CDR3 totals 15 residues. The CDR3 is CASSEARIGTVEAFF. Written as DNA, the CDR3 is TGTGCCAGCAGTGAAGCGCGGATTGGTACAGTTGAAGCTTTCTTT. The variable domain in full, completed from reference TRBV2 and TRBJ1-1, reads EPEVTQTPSHQVTQMGQEVILRCVPISNHLYFYWYRQILGQKVEFLVSFYNNEISEKSEIFDDQFSVERPDGSNFTLKIRSTKLEDSAMYFCASSEARIGTVEAFFGQGTRLTVV.

V and J are TRBV2 and TRBJ2-7, with 9 bases fitting TRBD2. Germline CDR1 SNHLY, CDR2 FYNNEI. The CDR3 loop spans 15 amino acids. Trimming removed 6 bases from V and 0 bases from J; junction bases left unmatched: 6. The CDR3 DNA reads as TGTGCCAGCAGGACTAGCGGTGGGTTCTCCTACGAGCAGTACTTC. This translates into CASRTSGGFSYEQYF.

This rearrangement joins TRBV10-1 to TRBJ2-2; 11 bases align to TRBD2. CDR3 length: 16 amino acids. V trimming: 7 bases; J trimming: 5 bases; junction bases outside the gene matches: 9. Germline V lookup: CDR1 WNHNN, CDR2 SYGVQD (reference sequence). The CDR3 sequence: CASTLLAGVSTGELFF. CDR3 DNA sequence: TGCGCCAGCACCCTACTAGCGGGAGTAAGTACCGGGGAGCTGTTTTTT.

The chain employs TRBV5-1 and TRBJ1-2, with 8 bases lining up with TRBD1. V was pared by 2 bases and J by 0 bases, with 9 bases of the junction left unmatched. Germline lookup yields CDR1 SGHRS and CDR2 YFSETQ. CDR3 length: 17 residues. The CDR3 reads CASSLGTGPLANYGYTF. The DNA of the CDR3 is TGCGCCAGCAGCTTAGGGACAGGACCCCTAGCTAACTATGGCTACACCTTC.

In this sample, this clone turned up once. The rearrangement links TRBV7-2 to TRBJ2-3; 7 bases match TRBD2. The CDR3 has 16 residues. Looked up from germline, CDR1 is SGHTA and CDR2 is FQGNSA. Trimming at V came to 6 bases and at J to 2 bases, leaving 11 bases not matched to a gene. Here the CDR3 reads CASSPAGAGFTDTQYF. For the CDR3, the DNA is TGTGCCAGCAGTCCGGCGGGAGCGGGATTCACAGATACGCAGTATTTT.